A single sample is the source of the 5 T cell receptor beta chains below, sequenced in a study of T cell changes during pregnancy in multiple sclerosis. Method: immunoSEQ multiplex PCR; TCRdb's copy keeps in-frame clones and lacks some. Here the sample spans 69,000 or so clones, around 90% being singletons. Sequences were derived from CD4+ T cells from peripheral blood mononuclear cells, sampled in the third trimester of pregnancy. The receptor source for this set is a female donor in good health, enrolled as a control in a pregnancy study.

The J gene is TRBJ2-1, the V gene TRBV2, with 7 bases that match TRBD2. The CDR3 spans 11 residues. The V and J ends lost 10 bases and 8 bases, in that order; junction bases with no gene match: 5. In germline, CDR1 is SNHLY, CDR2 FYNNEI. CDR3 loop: CATREGYEQFF. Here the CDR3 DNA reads TGTGCCACCAGGGAGGGCTATGAGCAGTTCTTC.

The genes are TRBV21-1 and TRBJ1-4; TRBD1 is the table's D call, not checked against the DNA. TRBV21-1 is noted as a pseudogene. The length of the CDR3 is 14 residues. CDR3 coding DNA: TGTGCCAGCAGTACGGACAGGGTAAATGAAAAACTGTTTTTT. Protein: CASSTDRVNEKLFF.

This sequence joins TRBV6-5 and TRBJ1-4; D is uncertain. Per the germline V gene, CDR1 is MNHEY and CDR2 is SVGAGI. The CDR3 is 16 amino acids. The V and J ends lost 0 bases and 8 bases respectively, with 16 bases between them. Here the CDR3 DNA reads TGTGCCAGCAGTTACTCATTTGTTTTAGGGAGGGAAAAACTGTTTTTT. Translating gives CASSYSFVLGREKLFF.

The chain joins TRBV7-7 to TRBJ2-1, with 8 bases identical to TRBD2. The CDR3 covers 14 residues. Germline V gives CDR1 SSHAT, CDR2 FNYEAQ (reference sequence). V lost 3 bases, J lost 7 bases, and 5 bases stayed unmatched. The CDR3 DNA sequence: TGTGCCAGCAGCTTGATCGGGGGGGCAAATGAGCAGTTCTTC. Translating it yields CASSLIGGANEQFF.

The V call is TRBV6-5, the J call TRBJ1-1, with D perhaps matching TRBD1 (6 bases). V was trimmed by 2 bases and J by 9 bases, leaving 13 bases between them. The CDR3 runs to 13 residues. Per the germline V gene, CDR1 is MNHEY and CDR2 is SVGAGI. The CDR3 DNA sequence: TGTGCCAGCAGTTACCGGAAGGGGGAAAAAGCTTTCTTT. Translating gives CASSYRKGEKAFF.